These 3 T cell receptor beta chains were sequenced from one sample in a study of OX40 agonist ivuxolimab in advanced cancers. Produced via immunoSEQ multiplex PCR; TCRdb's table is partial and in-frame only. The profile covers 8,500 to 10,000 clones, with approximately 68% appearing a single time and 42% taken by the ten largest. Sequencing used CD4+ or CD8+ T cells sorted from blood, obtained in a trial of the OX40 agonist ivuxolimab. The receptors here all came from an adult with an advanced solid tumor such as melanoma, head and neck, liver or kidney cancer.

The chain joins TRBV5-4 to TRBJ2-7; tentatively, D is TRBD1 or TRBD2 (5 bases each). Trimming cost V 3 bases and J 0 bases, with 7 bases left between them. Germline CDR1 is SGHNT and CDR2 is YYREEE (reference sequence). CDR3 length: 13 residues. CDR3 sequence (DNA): TGTGCCAGCAGCTCAGGGAGCTCCTACGAGCAGTACTTC. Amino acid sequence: CASSSGSSYEQYF.

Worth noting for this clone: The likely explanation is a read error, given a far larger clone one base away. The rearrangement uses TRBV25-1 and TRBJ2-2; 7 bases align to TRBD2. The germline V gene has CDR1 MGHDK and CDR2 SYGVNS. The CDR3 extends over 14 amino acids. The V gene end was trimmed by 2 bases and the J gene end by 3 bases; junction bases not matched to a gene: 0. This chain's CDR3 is CASSEAGDTGELFF. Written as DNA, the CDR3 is TGTGCCAGCAGTGAAGCGGGAGACACCGGGGAGCTGTTTTTT.

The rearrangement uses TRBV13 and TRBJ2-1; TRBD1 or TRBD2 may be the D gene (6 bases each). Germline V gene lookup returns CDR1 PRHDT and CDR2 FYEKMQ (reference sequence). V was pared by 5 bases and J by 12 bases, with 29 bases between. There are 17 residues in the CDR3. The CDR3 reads CASSRGTWDWPPQGQFF. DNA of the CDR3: TGTGCCAGCAGCCGAGGAACGTGGGACTGGCCGCCACAGGGGCAGTTCTTC. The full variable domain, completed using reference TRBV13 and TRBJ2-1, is AAGVIQSPRHLIKEKRETATLKCYPIPRHDTVYWYQQGPGQDPQFLISFYEKMQSDKGSIPDRFSAQQFSDYHSELNMSSLELGDSALYFCASSRGTWDWPPQGQFFGPGTRLTVL.